The 9 T cell receptor beta chains below were found in one sample sequenced in a study of blood T cell repertoires in COVID-19. The method was immunoSEQ multiplex PCR; TCRdb's version includes in-frame clones alone and lacks a portion of them. Among roughly 200,000 clones listed, roughly 86% were seen once. What was sequenced was peripheral blood. These receptors all stem from a woman in her forties or fifties with COVID-19, enrolled during active disease.

The J gene is TRBJ2-5, the V gene TRBV3-1 (or the pseudogene TRBV3-2); possible D gene TRBD1, 6 bases. Germline CDR1 reads LGHDT; CDR2 reads YNNKEL (reference sequence). V lost 1 base and J lost 5, with 14 bases in between. The CDR3 has 15 residues. CDR3 amino acids: CASSQGGGKWETQYF. DNA of the CDR3: TGTGCCAGCAGCCAAGGAGGGGGAAAGTGGGAGACCCAGTACTTC.

The rearrangement uses TRBV15 and TRBJ1-2, with TRBD1 as a possible D gene (6 bases). Germline assignment: CDR1 LNHNV and CDR2 YYDKDF (reference sequence). This CDR3 contains 17 residues. V shed 0 bases and J shed 4 bases, with 18 bases lying between them. The CDR3 coding sequence is TGTGCCACCAGCAGAGATAAGAGCGGGGGGCTAGCCTATGGCTACACCTTC. It yields the protein CATSRDKSGGLAYGYTF. The full variable domain, completed using reference TRBV15 and TRBJ1-2, is DAMVIQNPRYQVTQFGKPVTLSCSQTLNHNVMYWYQQKSSQAPKLLFHYYDKDFNNEADTPDNFQSRRPNTSFCFLDIRSPGLGDTAMYLCATSRDKSGGLAYGYTFGSGTRLTVV.

The V call is TRBV24-1, the J call TRBJ2-2, with a weak D call TRBD2 (6 bases). CDR1 and CDR2 (germline): KGHDR, SFDVKD. The ends were cut back, 2 bases at V and 5 bases at J, with 23 bases in the middle. The CDR3 is 19 amino acids. The CDR3 DNA is TGTGCCACCAGTGATTCGGGCCTCGTGGAGGGGCGCTCAACCGGGGAGCTGTTTTTT. Translation gives CATSDSGLVEGRSTGELFF.

The CDR3 loop is CASSTPDRDAEAFF. Here the CDR3 DNA reads TGTGCCAGTAGTACCCCAGACAGGGACGCTGAAGCTTTCTTT. The chain employs TRBV19 and TRBJ1-1; 7 positions match TRBD1. From germline, CDR1 is LNHDA and CDR2 SQIVND (reference sequence). This CDR3 region has 14 residues. The V segment lost 4 bases and the J segment 6 bases; nucleotides outside the gene matches: 8.

This sequence joins TRBV28 and TRBJ1-4; maybe TRBD1 (5 bases). This CDR3 is 15 amino acids long. Looked up from germline, CDR1 is MDHEN and CDR2 is SYDVKM. The V end lost 7 bases, the J end lost 0 bases, and 12 bases lay between the germline ends. CDR3 in amino acids: CASTPGGATNEKLFF. The CDR3 bases are TGTGCCAGCACCCCCGGGGGAGCAACTAATGAAAAACTGTTTTTT.

The gene calls are TRBV5-4 and TRBJ2-7; D is undetermined. The V end was cut by 3 bases, the J end by 1 base, with 11 bases between. Germline CDR1 SGHNT, CDR2 YYREEE (reference sequence). This CDR3 is 14 amino acids long. CDR3 protein: CASSSPGLSYEQYF. CDR3 DNA sequence: TGTGCCAGCAGCTCCCCCGGTTTGTCCTACGAGCAGTACTTC.

The chain combines TRBV3-1 (or the pseudogene TRBV3-2) with TRBJ1-6; the match to TRBD1 covers 7 bases. The germline V gene has CDR1 LGHDT and CDR2 YNNKEL (reference sequence). Losses at the gene ends were 6 bases for V and 1 base for J; bases not matched to a gene: 6. The CDR3 is made up of 16 amino acids. The CDR3 DNA reads TGTGCCAGCAGTCATACAGGGGCGTCCTATAATTCACCCCTCCACTTT. It codes for CASSHTGASYNSPLHF.

This chain links TRBV12-5 with TRBJ1-4; possible D gene TRBD1, 6 bases. V shed 1 base and J shed 1 base, with 10 bases lying between them. The CDR3 has 16 amino acids. The germline gives CDR1 LGHNT, CDR2 FRNRAP. The CDR3 protein is CASGLDLQGTNEKLFF. For the CDR3, the DNA is TGTGCTAGTGGTTTGGACCTACAGGGAACTAATGAAAAACTGTTTTTT. The full variable domain, in which reference TRBV12-5 and TRBJ1-4 provide the parts outside the CDR3, is DARVTQTPRHKVTEMGQEVTMRCQPILGHNTVFWYRQTMMQGLELLAYFRNRAPLDDSGMPKDRFSAEMPDATLATLKIQPSEPRDSAVYFCASGLDLQGTNEKLFFGSGTQLSVL.

This clone was seen a single time. V and J are TRBV30 and TRBJ1-6; no clear D. Trimming shortened V by 0 bases and J by 0 bases, and 9 bases separated the two germline ends. This CDR3 region has 16 residues. Germline-derived CDR1 and CDR2 are GTSNPN and SVGIG (reference sequence). For the CDR3, the DNA is TGTGCCTGGAGTGTTGCAAGGAGCTCCTATAATTCACCCCTCCACTTT. Its translation is CAWSVARSSYNSPLHF.